A selection of T cell receptor beta chains follows, all from one sample in a study of T cells in Graves' hyperthyroidism and ophthalmopathy. In TCRdb, the multiplex PCR reads were re-called with MiXCR into one record per CDR3 protein. The sample consists of approximately 600,000 distinct CDR3 sequences, around 15% of them appearing once. Source material: blood. Receptors originate from a woman aged 35 to 49 with Graves' ophthalmopathy. Both conserved end residues are part of each CDR3. The order of the fields is CDR3 length, V gene, J gene, D gene, CDR3 protein. D genes are given only for firm matches.

12	TRBV29-1	TRBJ2-1	-	CSVDVRNNEQFF
16	TRBV14	TRBJ1-3	-	CASSLHTTPSGNTIYF
13	TRBV7-9	TRBJ1-2	-	CASSPGRALGYTF
11	TRBV7-2	TRBJ1-2	TRBD1	CASSPGQIYTF
14	TRBV20-1	TRBJ2-5	-	CSRSGGYGLETQYF
14	TRBV5-1	TRBJ2-7	-	CASSGGANIYEQYF
14	TRBV28	TRBJ2-7	TRBD2	CASRLQAAGPLQYF
14	TRBV28	TRBJ1-1	-	CASTDPGANTEAFF
14	TRBV7-9	TRBJ2-7	-	CASSPFSTLRGQYF
15	TRBV10-3	TRBJ1-2	TRBD1	CAITDGTGALGGYTF
16	TRBV27	TRBJ2-3	TRBD2	CASSSGLAGARGTQYF
15	TRBV6-5	TRBJ1-2	-	CASSSGGVANYGYTF
15	TRBV30	TRBJ2-7	TRBD2	CAWRSDPSGSHEQYF
15	TRBV20-1	TRBJ2-7	TRBD2	CSAEDGRGAVYEQYF
14	TRBV7-2	TRBJ1-2	-	CASSLGSLGYGYTF
15	TRBV15	TRBJ2-2	-	CATSSVASKAGELFF
14	TRBV13	TRBJ2-3	-	CASSLGLGTDTQYF
15	TRBV9	TRBJ1-2	TRBD1	CASSGAQTGTGGYTF
16	TRBV15	TRBJ2-7	-	CATSRDSGVANYEQYF
12	TRBV7-2	TRBJ1-1	-	CASSQRSDEAFF
15	TRBV27	TRBJ2-5	TRBD2	CASRGLKSSGETQYF
15	TRBV12-3/TRBV12-4	TRBJ1-3	TRBD1	CASRPDRVLGNTIYF
12	TRBV18	TRBJ2-5	-	CASSPSEETQYF
16	TRBV19	TRBJ2-2	-	CATAKGVQTNTGELFF
13	TRBV2	TRBJ1-1	TRBD1	CASRETGVGEAFF
15	TRBV6-5	TRBJ2-2	-	CASSYSSEITGELFF
15	TRBV7-2	TRBJ2-7	-	CASTMRVRLDGEQYF
16	TRBV28	TRBJ1-1	TRBD1	CASSPIPGTENTEAFF
15	TRBV18	TRBJ1-1	-	CASSPRDVGNTEAFF
17	TRBV18	TRBJ2-7	TRBD2	CVSSPDSGSYRSYEQYF
16	TRBV29-1	TRBJ1-2	TRBD1	CSVEDQGVTGGEGYTF
13	TRBV6-1	TRBJ2-5	-	CASSDGQQPTQYF
14	TRBV12-3/TRBV12-4	TRBJ1-1	TRBD1	CASTLTGVRSEAFF
14	TRBV9	TRBJ2-7	-	CASSPSGTLGEQYF
13	TRBV7-9	TRBJ1-5	-	CASSFTGYQPQHF
14	TRBV28	TRBJ2-2	-	CASGEQGHTGELFF
17	TRBV29-1	TRBJ2-5	-	CSASPGFQRVLQETQYF